A selection of T cell receptor beta chains follows, all from one sample in a study of blood T cell repertoires in COVID-19. The repertoire was sequenced with immunoSEQ multiplex PCR; TCRdb's copy has only in-frame clones and lacks some. This repertoire shows about 190,000 clones, 65% to 85% found once; its top ten account for less than 3.5%. The sequencing sample was made of peripheral blood. The receptors shown here come from a man in his fifties with active or convalescent COVID-19. The CDR3 runs from the conserved cysteine through the conserved F or W. Each record gives: CDR3 DNA, CDR3 protein, CDR3 length, clone size, D gene, V gene, J gene. D genes are given only for firm matches. Expanded clones get a size class; other rows say once, few or many, or leave the size out.

cdr3_nt: TGTGCCAGCAGCTCGGGGGGGACAGGGAATAATTCACCCCTCCACTTT; cdr3_aa: CASSSGGTGNNSPLHF; cdr3_length: 16; clone_size: .; d_call: TRBD1; v_call: TRBV5-4; j_call: TRBJ1-6
cdr3_nt: TGTGCCAGCAGCTTAGGGGGAGTAGCAGATACGCAGTATTTT; cdr3_aa: CASSLGGVADTQYF; cdr3_length: 14; clone_size: .; d_call: .; v_call: TRBV7-6; j_call: TRBJ2-3
cdr3_nt: TGTGCCAGCAGGGACAGCCCGGCCCTCCACTTT; cdr3_aa: CASRDSPALHF; cdr3_length: 11; clone_size: .; d_call: .; v_call: TRBV6-5; j_call: TRBJ1-6
cdr3_nt: TGTGCCGTCGAGGGGGATAGCACAGATACGCAGTATTTT; cdr3_aa: CAVEGDSTDTQYF; cdr3_length: 13; clone_size: .; d_call: .; v_call: TRBV6-5; j_call: TRBJ2-3
cdr3_nt: TGTGCCTGGAGTGGTCAGACAGCCGGGGGGAATCAGCCCCAGCATTTT; cdr3_aa: CAWSGQTAGGNQPQHF; cdr3_length: 16; clone_size: .; d_call: .; v_call: TRBV30; j_call: TRBJ1-5
cdr3_nt: TGTGCCAGCAGCCCGGGGACTAGCGGCAATGAGCAGTTCTTC; cdr3_aa: CASSPGTSGNEQFF; cdr3_length: 14; clone_size: .; d_call: TRBD2; v_call: TRBV7-9; j_call: TRBJ2-1
cdr3_nt: TGTGCCAGCAGTTACTCCCCCCAGGGGGACACCGGGGAGCTGTTTTTT; cdr3_aa: CASSYSPQGDTGELFF; cdr3_length: 16; clone_size: once; d_call: TRBD1; v_call: TRBV6-5; j_call: TRBJ2-2
cdr3_nt: TGTGTCAGCAGCCCTACAGGGGGCTTCTATGGCTACACCTTC; cdr3_aa: CVSSPTGGFYGYTF; cdr3_length: 14; clone_size: .; d_call: TRBD1; v_call: TRBV9; j_call: TRBJ1-2
cdr3_nt: TGTGCCAGCAGTTCCTTACTAGCGGGACGGGGAGAGCAGTACTTC; cdr3_aa: CASSSLLAGRGEQYF; cdr3_length: 15; clone_size: .; d_call: TRBD2; v_call: TRBV27; j_call: TRBJ2-7
cdr3_nt: TGTGCCAGCAGCAGATCGAACTCCGGGACAGGGGCCGAGCAGTACTTC; cdr3_aa: CASSRSNSGTGAEQYF; cdr3_length: 16; clone_size: .; d_call: TRBD1; v_call: TRBV7-9; j_call: TRBJ2-7
cdr3_nt: TGTGCCAGCAGCTTAACGGGGACAGGGACAAGCTCCTACAATGAGCAGTTCTTC; cdr3_aa: CASSLTGTGTSSYNEQFF; cdr3_length: 18; clone_size: .; d_call: TRBD1; v_call: TRBV7-3; j_call: TRBJ2-1
cdr3_nt: TGTGCCAGCAGCCAACGACAGGGCTCATACACTGAAGCTTTCTTT; cdr3_aa: CASSQRQGSYTEAFF; cdr3_length: 15; clone_size: .; d_call: TRBD1; v_call: TRBV5-4; j_call: TRBJ1-1
cdr3_nt: TGTGCCAGCAGTTCCGGGATACTCTCTGGAAACACCATATATTTT; cdr3_aa: CASSSGILSGNTIYF; cdr3_length: 15; clone_size: .; d_call: .; v_call: TRBV28; j_call: TRBJ1-3
cdr3_nt: TGCGCCAGCAGCTCCGAGACAGGGCGTAATTCACCCCTCCACTTT; cdr3_aa: CASSSETGRNSPLHF; cdr3_length: 15; clone_size: .; d_call: TRBD1; v_call: TRBV5-1; j_call: TRBJ1-6
cdr3_nt: TGCGCCAGCAGCTCCCCTACCCTGACAGGGGGCTATGGCTACACCTTC; cdr3_aa: CASSSPTLTGGYGYTF; cdr3_length: 16; clone_size: .; d_call: TRBD1; v_call: TRBV5-1; j_call: TRBJ1-2
cdr3_nt: TGTGCCAGCAGCGGACAGGGCGAGACCCAGTACTTC; cdr3_aa: CASSGQGETQYF; cdr3_length: 12; clone_size: .; d_call: TRBD1; v_call: TRBV2; j_call: TRBJ2-5
cdr3_nt: TGTGCCACCAGTGACCCCAGGGGACAGGGTCCGGATACGCAGTATTTT; cdr3_aa: CATSDPRGQGPDTQYF; cdr3_length: 16; clone_size: .; d_call: TRBD1; v_call: TRBV24-1; j_call: TRBJ2-3
cdr3_nt: TGTGCCACCAGCAGACCCCGGGGGACAGGGGCCGGCAATGAGCAGTTCTTC; cdr3_aa: CATSRPRGTGAGNEQFF; cdr3_length: 17; clone_size: .; d_call: TRBD1; v_call: TRBV15; j_call: TRBJ2-1
cdr3_nt: TGTGCCAGTAGGGATAGCGGAACGAGCTCCTACAATGAGCAGTTCTTC; cdr3_aa: CASRDSGTSSYNEQFF; cdr3_length: 16; clone_size: few; d_call: .; v_call: TRBV19; j_call: TRBJ2-1
cdr3_nt: TGTGCCAGCAGCTCCCTAGCGGGGGGGTACAATGAGCAGTTCTTC; cdr3_aa: CASSSLAGGYNEQFF; cdr3_length: 15; clone_size: .; d_call: TRBD2; v_call: TRBV5-4; j_call: TRBJ2-1
cdr3_nt: TGTGCCAGCTCACCAGGCACGGCAGGGGGCTCTGAAGCTTTCTTT; cdr3_aa: CASSPGTAGGSEAFF; cdr3_length: 15; clone_size: .; d_call: TRBD1; v_call: TRBV18; j_call: TRBJ1-1
cdr3_nt: TGTGCCAGCAGCTTAGGCCAGGGGAAAGGCAATGAGCAGTTCTTC; cdr3_aa: CASSLGQGKGNEQFF; cdr3_length: 15; clone_size: .; d_call: .; v_call: TRBV11-3; j_call: TRBJ2-1
cdr3_nt: TGTGCCAGCAGCCAATCAAGACAGGGGGCGGACTATGGCTACACCTTC; cdr3_aa: CASSQSRQGADYGYTF; cdr3_length: 16; clone_size: .; d_call: TRBD1; v_call: TRBV3-1/TRBV3-2; j_call: TRBJ1-2
cdr3_nt: TGTGCCAGCAGCCCCGGGACAGGTCGTGCCATTCAGTACTTC; cdr3_aa: CASSPGTGRAIQYF; cdr3_length: 14; clone_size: .; d_call: TRBD1; v_call: TRBV7-2; j_call: TRBJ2-4
cdr3_nt: TGTGCCACCAGTGACCCGGGTACTGAAGCTTTCTTT; cdr3_aa: CATSDPGTEAFF; cdr3_length: 12; clone_size: .; d_call: .; v_call: TRBV24-1; j_call: TRBJ1-1
cdr3_nt: TGTGCCAGTAGTATAGCGTGGGGGGGGGACAATGAGCAGTTCTTC; cdr3_aa: CASSIAWGGDNEQFF; cdr3_length: 15; clone_size: .; d_call: TRBD2; v_call: TRBV19; j_call: TRBJ2-1
cdr3_nt: TGTGCCAGCAGCCTCAAGAACAGGGGCGAGCAGTACTTC; cdr3_aa: CASSLKNRGEQYF; cdr3_length: 13; clone_size: .; d_call: TRBD1; v_call: TRBV7-9; j_call: TRBJ2-7
cdr3_nt: TGTGCCAGCAGTTTTAACCTGCGGGGGTCCTCGGGAGTTACGCAGTATTTT; cdr3_aa: CASSFNLRGSSGVTQYF; cdr3_length: 17; clone_size: .; d_call: TRBD2; v_call: TRBV28; j_call: TRBJ2-3
cdr3_nt: TGTGCCAGCAGCACCCGTGGGGGAGGTGCTACAGATACGCAGTATTTT; cdr3_aa: CASSTRGGGATDTQYF; cdr3_length: 16; clone_size: .; d_call: .; v_call: TRBV3-1/TRBV3-2; j_call: TRBJ2-3
cdr3_nt: TGTGCCAGCAGCAAAGACAGCTCCTACGAGCAGTACTTC; cdr3_aa: CASSKDSSYEQYF; cdr3_length: 13; clone_size: .; d_call: .; v_call: TRBV7-3; j_call: TRBJ2-7
cdr3_nt: TGCGCCAGCAGCTTGGTATCGGGGAACACTGAAGCTTTCTTT; cdr3_aa: CASSLVSGNTEAFF; cdr3_length: 14; clone_size: .; d_call: .; v_call: TRBV5-1; j_call: TRBJ1-1
cdr3_nt: TGTGCCAGCTCACCGGGGCAGGCCGGGGAGGGAGCTTTCTTT; cdr3_aa: CASSPGQAGEGAFF; cdr3_length: 14; clone_size: .; d_call: .; v_call: TRBV18; j_call: TRBJ1-1
cdr3_nt: TGCGCCAGCAGCTTGGGGCAGGGGGATGGCTACACCTTC; cdr3_aa: CASSLGQGDGYTF; cdr3_length: 13; clone_size: few; d_call: TRBD1; v_call: TRBV5-1; j_call: TRBJ1-2
cdr3_nt: TGTGCCAGTAGCAGGACAGATTATAGCAATCAGCCCCAGCATTTT; cdr3_aa: CASSRTDYSNQPQHF; cdr3_length: 15; clone_size: .; d_call: .; v_call: TRBV19; j_call: TRBJ1-5
cdr3_nt: TGTGCCAGCAGCTTAGGCATACAAGTTGAAGCTTTCTTT; cdr3_aa: CASSLGIQVEAFF; cdr3_length: 13; clone_size: .; d_call: .; v_call: TRBV7-9; j_call: TRBJ1-1
cdr3_nt: TGTGCCAGCTCACCAGGGGGGACGCTTAATGAAAAACTGTTTTTT; cdr3_aa: CASSPGGTLNEKLFF; cdr3_length: 15; clone_size: .; d_call: .; v_call: TRBV18; j_call: TRBJ1-4
cdr3_nt: TGTGCCAGCAGCCCCCAGACTAGCAGGGAGACCCAGTACTTC; cdr3_aa: CASSPQTSRETQYF; cdr3_length: 14; clone_size: .; d_call: TRBD2; v_call: TRBV7-2; j_call: TRBJ2-5
cdr3_nt: TGTGCCAGCAGCTTAGCTCCTAGGAATGAGCAGTTCTTC; cdr3_aa: CASSLAPRNEQFF; cdr3_length: 13; clone_size: once; d_call: .; v_call: TRBV7-6; j_call: TRBJ2-1
cdr3_nt: TGTGCCAGCAGCCCTCTTTCGGGAGGAAGAGCTTTCTTT; cdr3_aa: CASSPLSGGRAFF; cdr3_length: 13; clone_size: .; d_call: .; v_call: TRBV9; j_call: TRBJ1-1
cdr3_nt: TGTGCCAGCAGCTTAGATCAACAGGGTAACACCGGGGAGCTGTTTTTT; cdr3_aa: CASSLDQQGNTGELFF; cdr3_length: 16; clone_size: .; d_call: .; v_call: TRBV11-2; j_call: TRBJ2-2
cdr3_nt: TGTGCCAGCAGCACAGGGCACACTGAAGCTTTCTTT; cdr3_aa: CASSTGHTEAFF; cdr3_length: 12; clone_size: .; d_call: .; v_call: TRBV9; j_call: TRBJ1-1
cdr3_nt: TGTGCCAGCAGCCCAAAGGGACAGGGACTGTCGAACACTGAAGCTTTCTTT; cdr3_aa: CASSPKGQGLSNTEAFF; cdr3_length: 17; clone_size: .; d_call: TRBD1; v_call: TRBV28; j_call: TRBJ1-1
cdr3_nt: TGCGCCAGCAGCCAAGTGCCAGCGGGGGAGACCCAGTACTTC; cdr3_aa: CASSQVPAGETQYF; cdr3_length: 14; clone_size: .; d_call: TRBD2; v_call: TRBV4-1; j_call: TRBJ2-5
cdr3_nt: TGTGCCACCAGCAGAGATCTGGGCAGAACGGGGGATATGAAGGAAAAACTGTTTTTT; cdr3_aa: CATSRDLGRTGDMKEKLFF; cdr3_length: 19; clone_size: .; d_call: .; v_call: TRBV15; j_call: TRBJ1-4
cdr3_nt: TGTGCCATCAGTGAGGGACAGACCTTTTACAATGAGCAGTTCTTC; cdr3_aa: CAISEGQTFYNEQFF; cdr3_length: 15; clone_size: few; d_call: .; v_call: TRBV10-3; j_call: TRBJ2-1
cdr3_nt: TGTGCCAGCAGTCCTAGACTGGATTCCTACGAGCAGTACTTC; cdr3_aa: CASSPRLDSYEQYF; cdr3_length: 14; clone_size: .; d_call: .; v_call: TRBV6-5; j_call: TRBJ2-7
cdr3_nt: TGTGCCAGCAGCTCCCTGGGGGGTATGAGCTCTGGAAACACCATATATTTT; cdr3_aa: CASSSLGGMSSGNTIYF; cdr3_length: 17; clone_size: .; d_call: .; v_call: TRBV7-3; j_call: TRBJ1-3
cdr3_nt: TGTGCCAGCAGCTCCCGGGCGAGCGGGGGCCGTATGCCACAAGAGACCCAGTACTTC; cdr3_aa: CASSSRASGGRMPQETQYF; cdr3_length: 19; clone_size: .; d_call: TRBD2; v_call: TRBV7-8; j_call: TRBJ2-5
cdr3_nt: TGTGCCAGCAGCCCTGTCGGGTTAGCGGGAGTTGAGCAGTTCTTC; cdr3_aa: CASSPVGLAGVEQFF; cdr3_length: 15; clone_size: .; d_call: TRBD2; v_call: TRBV7-2; j_call: TRBJ2-1
cdr3_nt: TGTGCCAGTAGTAGGGGAGCACTCCCCCTTTACGAGCAGTACTTC; cdr3_aa: CASSRGALPLYEQYF; cdr3_length: 15; clone_size: .; d_call: .; v_call: TRBV19; j_call: TRBJ2-7
cdr3_nt: TGCGCCAGCAGTGAGTATCCGGGAGAAGTGTACGAGCAGTACTTC; cdr3_aa: CASSEYPGEVYEQYF; cdr3_length: 15; clone_size: .; d_call: .; v_call: TRBV10-1; j_call: TRBJ2-7
cdr3_nt: TGTGCCAGCAGTTTATCGGGTGTCGGGACTAGCGGCTGGGCCTACGAGCAGTACTTC; cdr3_aa: CASSLSGVGTSGWAYEQYF; cdr3_length: 19; clone_size: few; d_call: TRBD2; v_call: TRBV27; j_call: TRBJ2-7
cdr3_nt: TGTGCCAGCAGCCAAGATGAACATTACGAGCAGTACTTC; cdr3_aa: CASSQDEHYEQYF; cdr3_length: 13; clone_size: once; d_call: .; v_call: TRBV4-2; j_call: TRBJ2-7
cdr3_nt: TGTGCCAGCAGCTTGGCAGGGGAAGGCTACACCTTC; cdr3_aa: CASSLAGEGYTF; cdr3_length: 12; clone_size: .; d_call: .; v_call: TRBV5-6; j_call: TRBJ1-2